The 5 T cell receptor beta chains below come from one sample, sequenced in a study of shared clonotypes between healthy human individuals. Only in-frame clones appear in the TCRdb table, and some are missing; sequencing was by immunoSEQ multiplex PCR. The sample records about 510,000 clones, roughly 95% being singletons. The sequencing input was naive CD4+ T cells sorted from blood. The subset here: CD45RA+ positively selected. Receptors were obtained from a woman aged 25 to 45 in good health.

This chain links TRBV4-1 with TRBJ2-3; D may be TRBD2 (6 bases). CDR1 is MGHRA, CDR2 YSYEKL, per germline. Trimming took off 1 base at V and 1 base at J, with 9 bases between the two ends. The length of the CDR3 is 15 residues. The CDR3 nucleotides read TGCGCCAGCAGCCAAGGCGGGACCCGCACAGATACGCAGTATTTT. It encodes CASSQGGTRTDTQYF.

J is TRBJ2-3 and V is TRBV18; D may correspond to TRBD1 or TRBD2 (5 bases each). From germline, CDR1 is KGHSH and CDR2 LQKENI. The V end lost 3 bases, the J end lost 3 bases, and 19 bases lay between the germline ends. The CDR3 is 17 residues long. CDR3 region: CASSPLYRDPGTDTQYF. The CDR3 DNA follows: TGTGCCAGCTCACCGCTTTACCGGGACCCCGGGACAGATACGCAGTATTTT.

This clone was recorded once. This chain connects TRBV28 to TRBJ2-7, with D unresolved. This CDR3 is 14 amino acids long. The V gene's germline CDR1 is MDHEN and CDR2 SYDVKM. V lost 1 base to trimming and J lost 1 base, with 8 bases between them. The CDR3 coding sequence is TGTGCCAGCAGTTTATCCGCCGGATCCTACGAGCAGTACTTC. Translating it yields CASSLSAGSYEQYF.

The rearrangement uses TRBV5-4 and TRBJ1-2; 10 positions agree with TRBD1. J gave up 8 bases and V 4 bases, and 11 bases lay outside the gene matches. CDR1 SGHNT and CDR2 YYREEE come from the germline V gene (reference sequence). The CDR3 contains 15 residues. The CDR3, as DNA: TGTGCCAGCAGCCACCCTAGGGACAGGGGAAACGGCTACACCTTC. This encodes CASSHPRDRGNGYTF.

The chain is built from TRBV29-1 and TRBJ2-1; 9 bases match TRBD2. Losses at the gene ends were 4 bases for V and 7 bases for J; bases not matched to a gene: 8. The length of the CDR3 is 14 residues. From germline, CDR1 is SQVTM and CDR2 ANQGSEA. The DNA for the CDR3 is TGCAGCGTTGGGCGGGCTAGCGGGAATAATGAGCAGTTCTTC. Amino acids: CSVGRASGNNEQFF.